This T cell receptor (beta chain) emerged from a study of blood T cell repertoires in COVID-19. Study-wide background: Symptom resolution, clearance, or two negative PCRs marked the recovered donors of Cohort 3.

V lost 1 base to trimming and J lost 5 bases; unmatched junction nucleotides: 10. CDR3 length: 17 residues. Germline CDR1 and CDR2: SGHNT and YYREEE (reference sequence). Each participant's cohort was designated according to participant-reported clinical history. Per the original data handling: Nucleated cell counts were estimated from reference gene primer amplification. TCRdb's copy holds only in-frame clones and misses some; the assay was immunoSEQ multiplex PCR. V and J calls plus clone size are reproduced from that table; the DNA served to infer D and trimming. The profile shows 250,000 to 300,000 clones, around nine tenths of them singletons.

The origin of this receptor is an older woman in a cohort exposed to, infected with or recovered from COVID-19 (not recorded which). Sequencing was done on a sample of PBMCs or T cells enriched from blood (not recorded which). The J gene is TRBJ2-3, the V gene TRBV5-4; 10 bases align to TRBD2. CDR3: CASSLSQREGQGDTQYF. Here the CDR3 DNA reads TGTGCCAGCAGCTTGTCACAGCGGGAGGGCCAGGGAGATACGCAGTATTTT.